This T cell receptor beta chain derives from a study of T cells in localized non-small cell lung cancer. As regards this clone: As yet, its antigen is unknown.

Profiling relied on immunoSEQ multiplex PCR, and the TCRdb table lists in-frame clones only, not all of them. The table lists some 21,000 clones, about nine tenths of them singletons, with 6.9% in the top ten. Regarding the study as a whole: Uninvolved adjacent lung had more T cell clonality than any other tissue, topping tumor. Elevated blood T cell density was associated with longer overall survival. Multi-region tumor sequencing was not done, so intratumor heterogeneity could not be excluded. Within adjacent lung there appeared a median around 55 of the top 100 tumor clones.

This receptor was identified in a woman aged 40 to 75 with stage I lung adenocarcinoma. Sequenced material: peripheral blood, taken before any cancer treatment.

CDR3 bases: TGTGCCAGCAGTGCGGTGGCAGGAAATATCATGAACACTGAAGCTTTCTTT. Its translation is CASSAVAGNIMNTEAFF. V is TRBV28 and J is TRBJ1-1; D not resolved. This CDR3 comprises 17 residues. Germline V gene lookup returns CDR1 MDHEN and CDR2 SYDVKM. The V and J ends lost 5 bases and 0 bases respectively, with 19 bases between them.